A single sample is the source of the 28 T cell receptor beta chains below, sequenced in a study of shared clonotypes between healthy human individuals. CD45RO-negative, CCR7-selected cells formed the naive CD8 fraction, which excluded terminally differentiated effector memory CD45RA+ cells. The method was immunoSEQ multiplex PCR; TCRdb's version includes in-frame clones alone and lacks a portion of them. In the table there are about 2.2 million clones, around 93% of which are singletons. The sample consisted of naive CD8+ T cells from PBMCs. These receptors were collected from a man between 18 and 29 years old in good health. Some clones in this sample may be carry-over from other donors' samples.

J is TRBJ2-5 and V is TRBV14; maybe TRBD1 (6 bases). V lost 3 bases to trimming and J lost 5 bases, with 22 bases between them. CDR1 and CDR2 from the germline V gene are SGHDN and FVKESK. This CDR3 is built from 17 residues. Written as DNA, the CDR3 is TGTGCCAGCAGCCATTACCAGGGGCAAAGAGGATGGGAGACCCAGTACTTC. It encodes CASSHYQGQRGWETQYF.

This chain links TRBV29-1 with TRBJ1-2; no reliable D call. The V end lost 6 bases, the J end lost 4 bases, and 21 bases lay between the germline ends. This CDR3 comprises 15 residues. Germline loops: CDR1 SQVTM, CDR2 ANQGSEA. CDR3: CSVVGGLYTSYGYTF. The CDR3 bases are TGCAGCGTGGTGGGCGGGCTGTATACCTCCTATGGCTACACCTTC.

In regard to this clone: Its ends do not fully match the called genes, so a read error is possible. The gene calls are TRBV2 and TRBJ1-2; D uncertain. This CDR3 has 13 amino acids. CDR1 is SNHLY and CDR2 is FYNNEI in the germline V gene. For the CDR3, the DNA is TGTGCCAGCAGTGAAAATCGGTACGGGCAGCACGGCTTC. Its translation is CASSENRYGQHGF.

The chain employs TRBV27 and TRBJ2-7, with 8 bases fitting TRBD1. This CDR3 is 14 amino acids long. The germline gives CDR1 MNHEY, CDR2 SMNVEV (reference sequence). V gave up 3 bases and J gave up 4 bases; unmatched junction bases: 5. The CDR3, as DNA: TGTGCCAGCAGTTTTTACAGGGGGACTTACGAGCAGTACTTC. As protein: CASSFYRGTYEQYF.

This chain joins TRBV9 and TRBJ2-7, with D possibly matching TRBD2 (5 bases). The CDR3 has 16 residues. Germline-derived CDR1 and CDR2 are SGDLS and YYNGEE. V was shortened by 2 bases and J by 6 bases, with 21 bases between the two germline ends. The DNA for the CDR3 is TGTGCCAGCAGCGTGGATGCCTGGGGAGCGTTCAGCGAGCAGTACTTC. Its protein product is CASSVDAWGAFSEQYF. Full variable domain (rest looked up from reference TRBV9 and TRBJ2-7): DSGVTQTPKHLITATGQRVTLRCSPRSGDLSVYWYQQSLDQGLQFLIQYYNGEERAKGNILERFSAQQFPDLHSELNLSSLELGDSALYFCASSVDAWGAFSEQYFGPGTRLTVT.

This clone was observed a single time. The chain uses TRBV27 and TRBJ2-7, with 9 bases identical to TRBD1. CDR3 length equals 15 residues. Per germline, CDR1 MNHEY and CDR2 SMNVEV (reference sequence). Trimming took 5 bases from V and 6 from J; bases not matched to a gene: 11. This chain's CDR3 is CASSPRDRAPREQYF. The CDR3 DNA sequence: TGTGCCAGCAGTCCCCGGGACAGGGCCCCCCGCGAGCAGTACTTC.

This clone was found once. This chain joins TRBV25-1 and TRBJ2-3; D assignment may be TRBD1 or TRBD2 (5 bases each). V was cut by 11 bases and J by 2 bases, with 20 bases left in between. Germline-derived CDR1 and CDR2 are MGHDK and SYGVNS. This CDR3 is built from 15 residues. CDR3 loop: CAARVGRALTDTQYF. The DNA for the CDR3 is TGTGCCGCGCGGGTGGGCAGGGCACTCACAGATACGCAGTATTTT. Supplemented by reference TRBV25-1 and TRBJ2-3, the full variable domain reads EADIYQTPRYLVIGTGKKITLECSQTMGHDKMYWYQQDPGMELHLIHYSYGVNSTEKGDLSSESTVSRIRTEHFPLTLESARPSHTSQYLCAARVGRALTDTQYFGPGTRLTVL.

The V gene is TRBV6-1, the J gene TRBJ1-3, with 7 bases identical to TRBD1. Germline assignment: CDR1 MNHNS and CDR2 SASEGT. V shed 4 bases, J shed 4 bases, and the junction held 10 bases outside the gene matches. The CDR3 runs 16 residues. The DNA of the CDR3 is TGTGCCAGCAGTGCCGACAGGGAAGGAACCGGAAACACCATATATTTT. Protein: CASSADREGTGNTIYF.

V and J are TRBV10-3 and TRBJ2-7, with TRBD1 matching 11 bases. After removal of 3 bases from V and 4 bases from J, the junction contained 5 bases not matched to a gene. The CDR3 spans 15 residues. CDR1 is ENHRY and CDR2 is SYGVKD in the germline V gene. The CDR3 loop is CAISDWDRGWYEQYF. Written as DNA, the CDR3 is TGTGCCATCAGTGACTGGGACAGGGGGTGGTACGAGCAGTACTTC.

This chain uses TRBV15 with TRBJ2-1, with D uncertain. With 0 bases removed from V and 14 bases from J, the gap between germline ends came to 14 bases. Germline V CDR1 and CDR2: LNHNV, YYDKDF (reference sequence). The CDR3 runs to 13 residues. This chain's CDR3 is CATSRDLKSPEFF. CDR3 nucleotides: TGTGCCACCAGCAGAGATCTGAAGTCGCCGGAGTTCTTC.

This clone was observed a single time. The J gene is TRBJ2-2, the V gene TRBV7-8; 11 positions match TRBD2. Germline V gene sequence: CDR1 SGHVS, CDR2 FQNEAQ. V lost 5 bases to trimming and J lost 1 base; unmatched junction nucleotides: 6. This CDR3 spans 17 amino acids. CDR3 loop: CASSRRLAGLNTGELFF. CDR3 coding DNA: TGTGCCAGCAGCAGAAGACTAGCGGGACTGAACACCGGGGAGCTGTTTTTT.

The genes are TRBV9 and TRBJ1-1; 7 nucleotides match TRBD1. CDR3 length equals 13 residues. The V segment lost 3 bases and the J segment 6 bases; nucleotides outside the gene matches: 5. Germline V lookup: CDR1 SGDLS, CDR2 YYNGEE. CDR3 bases: TGTGCCAGCAGCGAAGACAGGGTCGCTGAAGCTTTCTTT. Its translation: CASSEDRVAEAFF. Together with reference TRBV9 and TRBJ1-1, the CDR3 gives the full variable domain: DSGVTQTPKHLITATGQRVTLRCSPRSGDLSVYWYQQSLDQGLQFLIQYYNGEERAKGNILERFSAQQFPDLHSELNLSSLELGDSALYFCASSEDRVAEAFFGQGTRLTVV.

The rearrangement joins TRBV19 to TRBJ2-1; 12 bases are shared with TRBD2. With V trimmed by 1 base and J by 8 bases, 9 bases remained unmatched. The germline CDR1 and CDR2 sequences are LNHDA and SQIVND (reference sequence). The CDR3 runs 17 residues. CDR3 in amino acids: CASSIVPPLAGGYEQFF. The CDR3, as DNA: TGTGCCAGTAGTATAGTCCCCCCACTAGCGGGAGGCTATGAGCAGTTCTTC.

The chain links TRBV4-2 to TRBJ1-2; D is undetermined. This CDR3 contains 17 residues. The V end lost 1 base, the J end lost 0 bases, and 15 bases lay between the germline ends. CDR1 and CDR2 from the germline V gene are LGHNA and YNFKEQ. CDR3 in amino acids: CASSQVLPPDANYGYTF. The CDR3 DNA sequence: TGTGCCAGCAGCCAAGTTCTGCCCCCAGACGCTAACTATGGCTACACCTTC.

This sequence joins TRBV6-4 and TRBJ1-5; 8 bases line up with TRBD1. Germline CDR1 and CDR2: MRHNA and SNTAGT. J was trimmed by 6 bases and V by 0 bases; bases with no gene match: 4. The CDR3 sequence is 15 residues long. CDR3 bases: TGTGCCAGCAGTGACTCTGGGACAGGCGGTCAGCCCCAGCATTTT. Amino acids: CASSDSGTGGQPQHF.

The chain links TRBV2 to TRBJ2-7; D ambiguous. Trimming stripped 8 bases from V and 6 bases from J, with 8 bases between. Germline assignment: CDR1 SNHLY and CDR2 FYNNEI. The CDR3 spans 10 residues. The CDR3 coding sequence is TGTGCCAGCCGGGCGGCCGAGCAGTACTTC. It translates to CASRAAEQYF. Together with reference TRBV2 and TRBJ2-7, the CDR3 gives the full variable domain: EPEVTQTPSHQVTQMGQEVILRCVPISNHLYFYWYRQILGQKVEFLVSFYNNEISEKSEIFDDQFSVERPDGSNFTLKIRSTKLEDSAMYFCASRAAEQYFGPGTRLTVT.

This clone was counted once. This chain connects TRBV15 to TRBJ2-5; TRBD1 might be the D (5 bases). Germline assignment: CDR1 LNHNV and CDR2 YYDKDF (reference sequence). The CDR3 runs to 14 residues. With 3 bases removed from V and 1 base from J, the gap between germline ends came to 9 bases. CDR3 nucleotide sequence: TGTGCCACCAGCAGGACAGTAACCCAAGAGACCCAGTACTTC. It specifies CATSRTVTQETQYF.

The rearrangement links TRBV18 to TRBJ2-7; D may be TRBD1 (5 bases). The CDR3 totals 15 residues. Trimming stripped 1 base from V and 2 bases from J, with 12 bases between. CDR1 KGHSH and CDR2 LQKENI come from the germline V gene. The chain's CDR3 is CASSPLGQGTYEQYF. Here the CDR3 DNA reads TGTGCCAGCTCACCACTGGGGCAGGGCACCTACGAGCAGTACTTC.

CDR3 amino acids: CASSEWRDNTGELFF. Written as DNA, the CDR3 is TGCGCCAGCAGTGAGTGGAGGGATAACACCGGGGAGCTGTTTTTT. The rearrangement uses TRBV10-1 and TRBJ2-2; D perhaps matches TRBD2 (6 bases). Germline loops: CDR1 WNHNN, CDR2 SYGVQD (reference sequence). This CDR3 contains 15 residues. Trimming took off 1 base at V and 2 bases at J, with 8 bases between the two ends.

This clone showed up just once. The rearrangement joins TRBV27 to TRBJ2-6; no firm D call. From germline, CDR1 is MNHEY and CDR2 SMNVEV (reference sequence). V lost 4 bases and J 0 bases, leaving 10 bases between the germline ends. There are 16 residues in the CDR3. The CDR3 DNA sequence: TGTGCCAGCAGTTCGCTAGAATTCTCTGGGGCCAACGTCCTGACTTTC. As protein: CASSSLEFSGANVLTF.

This rearrangement joins TRBV19 to TRBJ1-1; maybe TRBD1 (5 bases). The CDR3 runs to 14 residues. Trimming removed 3 bases from V and 4 bases from J, with 12 bases in between. Germline V gene data show CDR1 as LNHDA and CDR2 as SQIVND (reference sequence). This chain's CDR3 is CASSIFGASTEAFF. The CDR3, as DNA: TGTGCCAGTAGTATTTTCGGGGCGAGCACTGAAGCTTTCTTT.

V and J are TRBV10-3 and TRBJ1-3, with D maybe TRBD1 (5 bases). Germline assignment: CDR1 ENHRY and CDR2 SYGVKD. Trimming removed 4 bases from V and 0 bases from J, with 16 bases in between. The CDR3 consists of 17 residues. CDR3 loop: CAISGPPTDLSGNTIYF. The CDR3 DNA is TGTGCCATCAGTGGCCCCCCGACAGATCTCTCTGGAAACACCATATATTTT.

This chain connects TRBV4-1 to TRBJ2-7; weak D call: TRBD2 (7 bases). The CDR3 loop spans 14 amino acids. V gave up 3 bases and J gave up 4 bases, with 13 bases separating them. Germline V gene lookup returns CDR1 MGHRA and CDR2 YSYEKL. The CDR3 reads CASSHPGGEYEQYF. CDR3 nucleotide sequence: TGCGCCAGCAGCCACCCGGGGGGCGAGTACGAGCAGTACTTC.

The chain has TRBV28 and TRBJ2-2; TRBD1 or TRBD2 may be the D gene (5 bases each). With 5 bases removed from V and 16 bases from J, the gap between germline ends came to 8 bases. CDR1 is MDHEN and CDR2 is SYDVKM in the germline V gene. The CDR3 extends over 9 amino acids. CDR3 amino acids: CASSVGAFF. CDR3 DNA: TGTGCCAGCAGTGTCGGGGCGTTTTTT.

This chain uses TRBV5-1 with TRBJ1-2; D gene uncertain. The germline V and J ends were trimmed by 5 bases and 7 bases, with 9 bases remaining between them. This CDR3 contains 11 residues. In germline, CDR1 is SGHRS, CDR2 YFSETQ. Here the CDR3 reads CASSSDGGYTF. In DNA form, the CDR3 reads TGCGCCAGCAGTTCCGACGGTGGCTACACCTTC.

The chain carries TRBV27 and TRBJ2-1, with D perhaps TRBD1 (5 bases). This CDR3 has 12 amino acids. V gave up 8 bases and J gave up 9 bases, with 14 bases separating them. Germline V gene lookup returns CDR1 MNHEY and CDR2 SMNVEV (reference sequence). CDR3 sequence: CASGWGHGEQFF. The CDR3 DNA sequence: TGTGCCAGCGGTTGGGGCCACGGTGAGCAGTTCTTC.

Points on this clone: This same CDR3 is encoded by further DNA sequences in the sample. This rearrangement joins TRBV10-2 to TRBJ1-5, with D uncertain. The V and J ends lost 6 bases and 0 bases respectively, with 3 bases between them. The germline V gene has CDR1 WSHSY and CDR2 SAAADI. CDR3 size: 12 residues. DNA of the CDR3: TGCGCCAGCAGCAATAGCAATCAGCCCCAGCATTTT. Its protein is CASSNSNQPQHF.

The V call is TRBV7-8, the J call TRBJ2-1; D ambiguous. This CDR3 comprises 17 residues. Germline loops: CDR1 SGHVS, CDR2 FQNEAQ. The germline V and J ends were trimmed by 0 bases and 2 bases, with 14 bases remaining between them. In nucleotides, the CDR3 is TGTGCCAGCAGCTTAGCAGCGAACTGGTTGACCTACAATGAGCAGTTCTTC. It translates to CASSLAANWLTYNEQFF.